This TCR beta chain was sequenced in a study of beta chain features in type 1 diabetes. V dropped 1 base and J dropped 1; count of bases not matched to a gene: 11. The CDR3 runs to 18 residues. Looked up from germline, CDR1 is SEHNR and CDR2 is FQNEAQ (reference sequence). Every bit of the isolated RNA underwent reverse transcription, so sequencing read expressed TCRB transcripts. Libraries were prepared by immunoSEQ multiplex PCR; TCRdb keeps only in-frame clonotypes and omits some of them. Of approximately 120,000 clones detected, 40% appear once; the ten largest clones hold over 0.05%. The sample consisted of stem cell memory CD4+ T cells from blood. The clonotype was recovered from a woman between 18 and 29 years old in good health. The rearrangement joins TRBV7-9 to TRBJ1-1, with TRBD1 identical over 8 bases. CDR3 nucleotide sequence: TGTGCCAGCAGCTTAGGCCAGATCAGGGGGCTCGGGAACACTGAAGCTTTCTTT. Translated, it gives CASSLGQIRGLGNTEAFF.